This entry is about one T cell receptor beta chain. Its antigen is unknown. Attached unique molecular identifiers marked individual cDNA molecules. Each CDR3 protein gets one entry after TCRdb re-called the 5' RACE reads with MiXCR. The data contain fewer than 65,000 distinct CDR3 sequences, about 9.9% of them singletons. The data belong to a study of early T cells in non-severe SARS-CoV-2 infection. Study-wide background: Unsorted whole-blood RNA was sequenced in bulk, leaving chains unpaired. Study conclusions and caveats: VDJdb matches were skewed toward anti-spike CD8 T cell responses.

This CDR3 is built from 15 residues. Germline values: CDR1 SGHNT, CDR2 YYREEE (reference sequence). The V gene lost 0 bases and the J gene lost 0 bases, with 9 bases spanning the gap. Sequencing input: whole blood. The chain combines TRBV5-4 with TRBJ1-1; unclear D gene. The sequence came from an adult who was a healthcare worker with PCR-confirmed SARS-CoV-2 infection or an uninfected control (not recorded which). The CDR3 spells CASSLAGDLNTEAFF. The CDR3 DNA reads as TGTGCCAGCAGCTTGGCTGGGGATTTGAACACTGAAGCTTTCTTT.